Below, 27 T cell receptor beta chains from the same sample are listed, as sequenced in a study of blood T cells in healthy people across ages. The authors ran a second PCR of about 6 to 11 cycles using a sample-barcoded 5' primer and a J-beta primer mix. TCRdb reprocessed the 5' RACE reads with MiXCR, giving one entry per CDR3 protein. The sample yields hundreds of thousands of distinct CDR3 sequences, roughly 21% seen once. The sample taken for sequencing was blood. The receptors stem from a man between 65 and 85 years old in good health.

This clonotype was detected only a few times. V and J are TRBV5-5 and TRBJ2-5; D is unclear. From germline, CDR1 is SGHKS and CDR2 YYEKEE (reference sequence). This CDR3 contains 14 residues. V was cut by 7 bases and J by 2 bases, with 15 bases left in between. DNA for the CDR3: TGTGCCAGCGGTCCCAGCTCCGTTCAAGAGACCCAGTACTTC. Its translation: CASGPSSVQETQYF.

The chain couples TRBV24-1 to TRBJ2-3; D possibly corresponds to TRBD2 (6 bases). The germline V gene encodes CDR1 KGHDR and CDR2 SFDVKD. This CDR3 has 17 amino acids. V was pared by 7 bases and J by 4 bases, with 23 bases between. The CDR3 protein is CATRPLIAEQGSDTQYF. The CDR3 nucleotides are TGTGCCACCAGACCCCTAATAGCGGAACAAGGGTCAGATACGCAGTATTTT.

J is TRBJ2-3 and V is TRBV6-5, with TRBD1 matching 8 bases. CDR3 length equals 16 residues. J gave up 3 bases and V 2 bases, and 7 bases lay outside the gene matches. CDR1 is MNHEY, CDR2 SVGAGI, per germline. DNA for the CDR3: TGTGCCAGCAGTTACAGGCGGGACAGGTTTACAGATACGCAGTATTTT. Its translation: CASSYRRDRFTDTQYF.

The rearrangement links TRBV3-1 to TRBJ2-3, with no clear D. The CDR3 length is 12 residues. Germline values: CDR1 LGHDT, CDR2 YNNKEL (reference sequence). The V and J ends lost 4 bases and 7 bases respectively, with 9 bases between them. Here the CDR3 reads CASSPSPHTQYF. The CDR3 DNA reads TGTGCCAGCAGCCCGAGCCCACATACGCAGTATTTT.

The chain couples TRBV20-1 to TRBJ1-5, with 8 bases matching TRBD1. This CDR3 is built from 14 residues. Trimming cost V 7 bases and J 3 bases; bases outside gene matches: 8. Germline CDR1 DFQATT, CDR2 SNEGSKA (reference sequence). CDR3 nucleotides: TGCAGTGTTCAGTCGGGACAGGCCAATCAGCCCCAGCATTTT. Its protein is CSVQSGQANQPQHF.

This clonotype showed up just a few times. V gene TRBV12-3 or TRBV12-4 combines with J gene TRBJ2-5; TRBD2 is a possible D gene (7 bases). The DNA end is more similar to TRBJ2-1, so the J call may be wrong. The CDR3 spans 14 residues. CDR3 in DNA: TGTGCCAGCAGCCGAGGGGGGGCATTGATCGGTCAGTTCTTC. Translating gives CASSRGGALIGQFF.

In its sample, this clonotype was seen a few times. The V gene is TRBV12-3 or TRBV12-4, the J gene TRBJ2-2; D may be TRBD2 (6 bases). V was trimmed by 4 bases and J by 0 bases, leaving 15 bases between them. The CDR3 loop spans 17 amino acids. CDR3 sequence: CASSSLAGRANTGELFF. The CDR3 nucleotides are TGTGCCAGCAGTTCCTTAGCCGGGAGAGCGAACACCGGGGAGCTGTTTTTT.

V is TRBV9 and J is TRBJ2-2, with D hard to call. Per germline, CDR1 SGDLS and CDR2 YYNGEE. Trimming took off 3 bases at V and 3 bases at J, with 12 bases between the two ends. This CDR3 has 15 residues. CDR3 amino acids: CASSGELGYTGELFF. CDR3 sequence (DNA): TGTGCCAGCAGCGGAGAGCTGGGTTACACCGGGGAGCTGTTTTTT.

This clonotype appeared a few times. The chain is built from TRBV4-2 and TRBJ2-7; tentatively, D is TRBD2 (5 bases). The germline V gene encodes CDR1 LGHNA and CDR2 YNFKEQ. With 2 bases removed from V and 1 base from J, the gap between germline ends came to 12 bases. The CDR3 consists of 15 residues. The CDR3 loop reads CASSQSTGSSYEQYF. CDR3 bases: TGTGCCAGCAGCCAATCAACGGGATCGTCCTACGAGCAGTACTTC.

This clonotype was seen only a few times. The chain uses TRBV30 and TRBJ1-5, with D possibly being TRBD1 (5 bases). The germline CDR1 and CDR2 sequences are GTSNPN and SVGIG (reference sequence). Trimming shortened V by 1 base and J by 2 bases, and 6 bases separated the two germline ends. The CDR3 has 13 amino acids. The CDR3, as DNA: TGTGCCTGGAGTGGAGGGGGCAATCAGCCCCAGCATTTT. It specifies CAWSGGGNQPQHF.

This clonotype has a handful of counts. The rearrangement joins TRBV20-1 to TRBJ2-1; D possibly corresponds to TRBD2 (6 bases). The J call may not be correct, given that the DNA end is closer to TRBJ2-7. Germline assignment: CDR1 DFQATT and CDR2 SNEGSKA (reference sequence). The CDR3 contains 13 residues. The DNA for the CDR3 is TGCAGTGCTAGGTGGGAGGATAGGGCCACGCAGTACTTC. This gives the protein CSARWEDRATQYF.

This clonotype turned up a few times. The V call is TRBV2, the J call TRBJ2-1; 12 nucleotides match TRBD2. Trimming removed 8 bases from V and 6 bases from J; junction bases left unmatched: 5. Looked up from germline, CDR1 is SNHLY and CDR2 is FYNNEI. The CDR3 has 14 amino acids. CDR3 residues: CASPGLAGGNEQFF. The CDR3 coding sequence is TGTGCCAGCCCGGGACTAGCGGGTGGCAATGAGCAGTTCTTC.

The rearrangement joins TRBV20-1 to TRBJ2-3; D is possibly TRBD2 (5 bases). The CDR3 runs to 14 residues. V lost 3 bases and J lost 6, with 16 bases in between. CDR1 is DFQATT, CDR2 SNEGSKA, per germline (reference sequence). The CDR3 spells CSASGPRGSDTQYF. Written as DNA, the CDR3 is TGCAGTGCTAGTGGTCCCAGAGGGTCCGATACGCAGTATTTT.

The chain employs TRBV2 and TRBJ1-5, with a weak D call TRBD1 (5 bases). V lost 2 bases and J 7 bases, leaving 15 bases between the germline ends. Germline values: CDR1 SNHLY, CDR2 FYNNEI. CDR3 size: 15 residues. The CDR3 DNA is TGTGCCAGCAGTGAACTAGCAGGGTTAAACCAGCCCCAGCATTTT. Protein: CASSELAGLNQPQHF.

This clonotype was detected only a few times. The chain is built from TRBV6-2 or TRBV6-3 and TRBJ2-1, with TRBD1 matching 8 bases. V dropped 4 bases and J dropped 4; count of bases not matched to a gene: 12. Germline assignment: CDR1 MNHEY and CDR2 SVGEGT. This CDR3 has 17 amino acids. The CDR3 DNA sequence: TGTGCCAGCAGTTCCCCGGGCCGGGACAGGCCATACAATGAGCAGTTCTTC. Translated, it gives CASSSPGRDRPYNEQFF.

The chain links TRBV5-1 to TRBJ2-1, with 7 bases lining up with TRBD1. The CDR3 runs 14 residues. The V segment lost 4 bases and the J segment 6 bases; nucleotides outside the gene matches: 7. Germline V gene data show CDR1 as SGHRS and CDR2 as YFSETQ. The CDR3 region is CASSPSRDSNEQFF. The CDR3, as DNA: TGCGCCAGCAGCCCCTCCCGGGACAGCAATGAGCAGTTCTTC.

The chain joins TRBV4-1 to TRBJ2-7; 8 nucleotides align to TRBD2. Germline V gene sequence: CDR1 MGHRA, CDR2 YSYEKL. CDR3 length: 16 amino acids. J gave up 1 base and V 0 bases, and 5 bases lay outside the gene matches. CDR3 DNA: TGCGCCAGCAGCCAAGAGGGAACGGGGGGGTCCTACGAGCAGTACTTC. Protein product: CASSQEGTGGSYEQYF.

This rearrangement joins TRBV5-1 to TRBJ1-1; TRBD1 aligns across 8 bases. Germline V CDR1 and CDR2: SGHRS, YFSETQ. V shed 5 bases and J 13 bases; nucleotides not matched to a gene: 16. The CDR3 consists of 14 residues. The CDR3 here is CASSINPTGDHHFF. In DNA form, the CDR3 reads TGCGCCAGCAGTATTAATCCGACAGGGGACCATCATTTCTTT.

This clonotype was recorded a few times. The chain joins TRBV20-1 to TRBJ2-5; 7 positions match TRBD2. The DNA matches TRBJ2-7 better at its end, which makes the J call doubtful. CDR1 is DFQATT and CDR2 is SNEGSKA in the germline V gene (reference sequence). This CDR3 region has 18 residues. CDR3 protein: CSASALPGLAGVSYEQYF. The CDR3 bases are TGCAGTGCTAGTGCTCTTCCGGGACTGGCGGGAGTCTCCTACGAGCAGTACTTC.

The rearrangement links TRBV7-2 to TRBJ2-7; D is unclear. Trimming shortened V by 1 base and J by 3 bases, and 13 bases separated the two germline ends. The CDR3 has 15 amino acids. CDR1 SGHTA and CDR2 FQGNSA come from the germline V gene. The CDR3 nucleotides are TGTGCCAGCAGCTTAGGATACCAAACCCTCTACGAGCAGTACTTC. Its protein product is CASSLGYQTLYEQYF.

This clonotype showed up just a few times. One junction end does not reproduce the germline sequence, and a read error may be involved. The chain couples TRBV5-1 to TRBJ2-1; 14 positions agree with TRBD2. In germline, CDR1 is SGHRS, CDR2 YFSETQ. The CDR3 length is 18 residues. CDR3 in amino acids: CAGSGGLAGVRPYNEQFF. CDR3 nucleotide sequence: TGCGCCGGCAGCGGGGGACTAGCGGGAGTCCGGCCCTACAATGAGCAGTTCTTC.

This clonotype was picked up a small number of times. The rearrangement uses TRBV5-1 and TRBJ1-4; 9 bases are a match to TRBD1. Germline V gene data show CDR1 as SGHRS and CDR2 as YFSETQ. The CDR3 spans 15 residues. Trimming cost V 4 bases and J 7 bases; bases outside gene matches: 8. In DNA form, the CDR3 reads TGCGCCAGCAGCACGCCGGGACAGGGTGGTGAAAAACTGTTTTTT. Its protein is CASSTPGQGGEKLFF.

This clonotype was seen more than once but under ten times. This chain uses TRBV7-8 with TRBJ1-1; TRBD1 agrees at 9 bases. Germline V gives CDR1 SGHVS, CDR2 FQNEAQ. CDR3 length equals 14 residues. V lost 9 bases and J lost 4; bases outside the gene matches: 9. CDR3 sequence reads: CASTAQGAITEAFF. The CDR3 coding sequence is TGTGCCAGTACCGCACAGGGGGCAATCACTGAAGCTTTCTTT.

The chain has TRBV12-5 and TRBJ2-1; 8 bases agree with TRBD1. Germline V CDR1 and CDR2: LGHNT, FRNRAP. Trimming removed 4 bases from V and 7 bases from J; junction bases left unmatched: 3. This CDR3 is 13 amino acids long. CDR3 bases: TGTGCTAGTGGTTCCCGACAGGGGAATGAGCAGTTCTTC. The encoded protein is CASGSRQGNEQFF.

About this clonotype itself: At one end the junction does not follow the germline gene, possibly because of a read error. The chain joins TRBV7-7 to TRBJ1-1; D may be TRBD1 (5 bases). CDR3 length: 13 amino acids. The V gene's germline CDR1 is SSHAT and CDR2 FNYEAQ (reference sequence). This CDR3 reads CASSQDTGTEAFF. CDR3 sequence (DNA): TGTGCTAGCAGCCAGGACACAGGCACTGAAGCTTTCTTT.

The chain has TRBV2 and TRBJ2-3; 9 bases are shared with TRBD1. CDR1 SNHLY and CDR2 FYNNEI come from the germline V gene. V lost 10 bases and J lost 2; bases outside the gene matches: 10. The CDR3 loop spans 15 amino acids. The CDR3 region has the DNA TGTGCCACTTCTTTAGGGACAGGGAACACAGATACGCAGTATTTT. Translating gives CATSLGTGNTDTQYF. The full variable domain, rest sourced from reference TRBV2 and TRBJ2-3, is EPEVTQTPSHQVTQMGQEVILRCVPISNHLYFYWYRQILGQKVEFLVSFYNNEISEKSEIFDDQFSVERPDGSNFTLKIRSTKLEDSAMYFCATSLGTGNTDTQYFGPGTRLTVL.

V usage is TRBV29-1 and J usage is TRBJ2-7; 7 bases fit TRBD2. Germline V CDR1 and CDR2: SQVTM, ANQGSEA. J was trimmed by 4 bases and V by 5 bases; bases with no gene match: 5. This CDR3 comprises 12 residues. The CDR3 spells CSVSSGGYEQYF. CDR3 bases: TGCAGCGTTTCGTCGGGAGGATACGAGCAGTACTTC.